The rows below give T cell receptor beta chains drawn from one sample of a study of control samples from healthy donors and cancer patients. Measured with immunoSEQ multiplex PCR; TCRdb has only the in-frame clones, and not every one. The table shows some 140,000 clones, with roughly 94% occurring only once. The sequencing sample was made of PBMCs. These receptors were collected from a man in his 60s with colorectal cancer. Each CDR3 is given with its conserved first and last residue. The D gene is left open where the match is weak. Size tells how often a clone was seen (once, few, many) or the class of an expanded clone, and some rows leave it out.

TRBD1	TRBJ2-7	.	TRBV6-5	TGTGCCAGCAGTTCTCCCGGACAGGGTGGGGAGCAGTACTTC	CASSSPGQGGEQYF
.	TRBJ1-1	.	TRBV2	TGTGCCAGCAGTACAGGGATGAACACTGAAGCTTTCTTT	CASSTGMNTEAFF
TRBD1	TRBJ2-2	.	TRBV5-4	TGTGCCAGCAGCTTCGGACAGGGGTCCGGGGAGCTGTTTTTT	CASSFGQGSGELFF
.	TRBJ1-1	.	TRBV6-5	TGTGCCAGCAGAATAAGGGATCCGAACACTGAAGCTTTCTTT	CASRIRDPNTEAFF
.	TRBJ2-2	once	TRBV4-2	TGTGCCAGCAGCCAAGCCTCCAGGGTAAACACCGGGGAGCTGTTTTTT	CASSQASRVNTGELFF
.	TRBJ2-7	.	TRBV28	TGTGCCAGCAGCCGAACAGGGTCTGGAGAGCAGTACTTC	CASSRTGSGEQYF
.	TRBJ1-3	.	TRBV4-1	TGCGCCAGCAGCCAAGACCCGACAGTAGGAAACACCATATATTTT	CASSQDPTVGNTIYF
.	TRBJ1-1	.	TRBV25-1	TGTGCCAGCAGCGAAGGGGGTAAGGGAAACACTGAAGCTTTCTTT	CASSEGGKGNTEAFF
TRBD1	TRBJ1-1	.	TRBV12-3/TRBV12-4	TGTGCCAGCAGCCAGATGGACAGGGCCGGAGCTTTCTTT	CASSQMDRAGAFF
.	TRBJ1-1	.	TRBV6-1	TGTGCCAGCAGTGTGCAGGATAGAGTTCTTGGTCCACTGAACACTGAAGCTTTCTTT	CASSVQDRVLGPLNTEAFF
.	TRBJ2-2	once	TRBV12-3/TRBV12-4	TGTGCCAGCCCTACATCCGGGGAGCTGTTTTTT	CASPTSGELFF
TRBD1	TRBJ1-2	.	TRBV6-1	TGTGCCAGCAGGGAAGGACAGGGCTACTATGGCTACACCTTC	CASREGQGYYGYTF
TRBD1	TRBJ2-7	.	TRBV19	TGTGCCAGTAGTATAGCTGGACAGGGGGACTACGAGCAGTACTTC	CASSIAGQGDYEQYF
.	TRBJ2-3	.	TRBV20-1	TGCAGTGCTAGATCCACAGATACGCAGTATTTT	CSARSTDTQYF
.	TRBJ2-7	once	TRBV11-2	TGTGCCAGCAGCCGAGCCTACGAGCAGTACTTC	CASSRAYEQYF
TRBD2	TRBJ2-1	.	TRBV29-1	TGCAGCGTTGACAGCGGGGGGTACAATGAGCAGTTCTTC	CSVDSGGYNEQFF
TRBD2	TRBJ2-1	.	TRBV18	TGTGCCAGCTCACCCGCTGCAACTAGCGGGGACCACAATGAGCAGTTCTTC	CASSPAATSGDHNEQFF
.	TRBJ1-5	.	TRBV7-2	TGTGCCAGCAGCTTAATTCCCAGCAATCAGCCCCAGCATTTT	CASSLIPSNQPQHF
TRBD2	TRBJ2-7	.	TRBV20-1	TGCAGTGCTAGTAGCGGGGGCCCCCACGAGCAGTACTTC	CSASSGGPHEQYF